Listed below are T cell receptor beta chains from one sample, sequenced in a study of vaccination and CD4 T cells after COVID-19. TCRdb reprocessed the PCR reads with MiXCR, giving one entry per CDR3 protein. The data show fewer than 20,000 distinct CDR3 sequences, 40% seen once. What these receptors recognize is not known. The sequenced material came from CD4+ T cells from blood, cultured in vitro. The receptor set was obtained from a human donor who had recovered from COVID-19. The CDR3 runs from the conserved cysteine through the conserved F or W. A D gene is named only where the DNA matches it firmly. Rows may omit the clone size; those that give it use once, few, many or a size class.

cdr3_nt: TGTGCCACCAGCCCCAGACGTTGGGAAGGCTACACCTTC
cdr3_aa: CATSPRRWEGYTF
v_call: TRBV24-1
d_call: NA
clone_size: NA
cdr3_length: 13
j_call: TRBJ1-2

cdr3_nt: TGCGCCAGCCCTCCGCTGGGGCAAAGCTCCTATAATTCACCCCTCCACTTT
cdr3_aa: CASPPLGQSSYNSPLHF
v_call: TRBV10-1
d_call: NA
clone_size: few
cdr3_length: 17
j_call: TRBJ1-6

cdr3_nt: TGTGCCAGCAGCCCGGGGCCGGCGAACACTGAAGCTTTCTTT
cdr3_aa: CASSPGPANTEAFF
v_call: TRBV11-2
d_call: NA
clone_size: NA
cdr3_length: 14
j_call: TRBJ1-1

cdr3_nt: TGTGCCACCAGGGGCCCTACACAGCTAGGGACTAGCGAAGTACAGGAACAAGAGACCCAGTACTTC
cdr3_aa: CATRGPTQLGTSEVQEQETQYF
v_call: TRBV2
d_call: TRBD2
clone_size: few
cdr3_length: 22
j_call: TRBJ2-5

cdr3_nt: TGTGCCAGCAGCCGCAGATCAGATACGCAGTATTTT
cdr3_aa: CASSRRSDTQYF
v_call: TRBV2
d_call: NA
clone_size: NA
cdr3_length: 12
j_call: TRBJ2-3

cdr3_nt: TGCAGTGCGGGGACGTCGTGGGGACGGAACTACGAGCAGTACTTC
cdr3_aa: CSAGTSWGRNYEQYF
v_call: TRBV20-1
d_call: NA
clone_size: NA
cdr3_length: 15
j_call: TRBJ2-7

cdr3_nt: TGTGCCAGCAGCGGACCACCGGGACAGGCTCTGATCATTAGCAATCAGCCCCAGCATTTT
cdr3_aa: CASSGPPGQALIISNQPQHF
v_call: TRBV6-4
d_call: TRBD1
clone_size: few
cdr3_length: 20
j_call: TRBJ1-5

cdr3_nt: TGTGCCATCGCGCGGGAGAACCCCGGGGAGCTGTTTTTT
cdr3_aa: CAIARENPGELFF
v_call: TRBV19
d_call: TRBD2
clone_size: few
cdr3_length: 13
j_call: TRBJ2-2

cdr3_nt: TGTGCCAGCAGCCCCCAACGGGGGGGCGGCCACTATGGCTACACCTTC
cdr3_aa: CASSPQRGGGHYGYTF
v_call: TRBV7-9
d_call: NA
clone_size: NA
cdr3_length: 16
j_call: TRBJ1-2

cdr3_nt: TGCAGCGTCCCGGTGGGCCAAGAGACCCAGTACTTC
cdr3_aa: CSVPVGQETQYF
v_call: TRBV29-1
d_call: NA
clone_size: NA
cdr3_length: 12
j_call: TRBJ2-5

cdr3_nt: TGTGCCAGCAGACCCAGGGGGATCACTGAAGCTTTCTTT
cdr3_aa: CASRPRGITEAFF
v_call: TRBV5-8
d_call: TRBD1
clone_size: medium-sized
cdr3_length: 13
j_call: TRBJ1-1

cdr3_nt: TGTGCCAGCAGGGAGAGCGGGTACAATGAGCAGTTCTTC
cdr3_aa: CASRESGYNEQFF
v_call: TRBV2
d_call: NA
clone_size: NA
cdr3_length: 13
j_call: TRBJ2-1

cdr3_nt: TGTGCCAGCAGCAGACCTACAGGGGGGAGCACCGGGGAGCTGTTTTTT
cdr3_aa: CASSRPTGGSTGELFF
v_call: TRBV21-1
d_call: NA
clone_size: few
cdr3_length: 16
j_call: TRBJ2-2

cdr3_nt: TGCAGTGCAAAATTCCAGGACTACTATGGCTACACCTTC
cdr3_aa: CSAKFQDYYGYTF
v_call: TRBV20-1
d_call: NA
clone_size: NA
cdr3_length: 13
j_call: TRBJ1-2

cdr3_nt: TGTGCCAGCAGCCATACGGGGCCCACACCCTCTGGAAACACCATATATTTT
cdr3_aa: CASSHTGPTPSGNTIYF
v_call: TRBV7-2
d_call: NA
clone_size: few
cdr3_length: 17
j_call: TRBJ1-3

cdr3_nt: TGTGCCAGCTCACCCGGGACAGGGGAAGATACGCAGTATTTT
cdr3_aa: CASSPGTGEDTQYF
v_call: TRBV18
d_call: TRBD1
clone_size: NA
cdr3_length: 14
j_call: TRBJ2-3

cdr3_nt: TGTGCCACCGCTCCCGAGCGCGTAACATCCTACGAGCAGTACTTC
cdr3_aa: CATAPERVTSYEQYF
v_call: TRBV10-3
d_call: NA
clone_size: once
cdr3_length: 15
j_call: TRBJ2-7

cdr3_nt: TGTGCCAGCAGCCCTACTAGCGCCGCCTACAATGAGCAGTTCTTC
cdr3_aa: CASSPTSAAYNEQFF
v_call: TRBV5-4
d_call: TRBD2
clone_size: once
cdr3_length: 15
j_call: TRBJ2-1

cdr3_nt: TGCAGTGCTAGCGACCCGGGGGGTGACTACAATGAGCAGTTCTTC
cdr3_aa: CSASDPGGDYNEQFF
v_call: TRBV20-1
d_call: TRBD2
clone_size: NA
cdr3_length: 15
j_call: TRBJ2-1

cdr3_nt: TGCAGTGCGCCCGACCTCGCAAGCACAGATACGCAGTATTTT
cdr3_aa: CSAPDLASTDTQYF
v_call: TRBV20-1
d_call: NA
clone_size: NA
cdr3_length: 14
j_call: TRBJ2-3

cdr3_nt: TGTGCCAGACCGAGACTCATACAGGAGAACTCTTACGAGCAGTACTTC
cdr3_aa: CARPRLIQENSYEQYF
v_call: TRBV27
d_call: NA
clone_size: NA
cdr3_length: 16
j_call: TRBJ2-7

cdr3_nt: TGTGCCAGCAGTTACCCTAGCGGGAATCCGTTCTTC
cdr3_aa: CASSYPSGNPFF
v_call: TRBV6-5
d_call: TRBD2
clone_size: few
cdr3_length: 12
j_call: TRBJ2-1

cdr3_nt: TGTGCCAGCAGTTACTCCCGACTAGCGGCGCAGTTCTTC
cdr3_aa: CASSYSRLAAQFF
v_call: TRBV6-2/TRBV6-3
d_call: TRBD2
clone_size: few
cdr3_length: 13
j_call: TRBJ2-1

cdr3_nt: TGTGCCAGCAGTCTGCTAGCGGGAGGTGAGACCCAGTACTTC
cdr3_aa: CASSLLAGGETQYF
v_call: TRBV2
d_call: TRBD2
clone_size: NA
cdr3_length: 14
j_call: TRBJ2-5

cdr3_nt: TGTGCCAGCAGTACCCAGGGGGCGACTAGGCGCGAGCAGTACTTC
cdr3_aa: CASSTQGATRREQYF
v_call: TRBV7-9
d_call: TRBD1
clone_size: few
cdr3_length: 15
j_call: TRBJ2-7

cdr3_nt: TGTGCCAGCAGCTTCACAGGACTAGCGGGAGGGGAGACCCAGTACTTC
cdr3_aa: CASSFTGLAGGETQYF
v_call: TRBV7-2
d_call: TRBD2
clone_size: once
cdr3_length: 16
j_call: TRBJ2-5

cdr3_nt: TGTGCCAGCAGCTTACGGCCTAGCGACTCTTCGAGGGGGGAGACCCAGTACTTC
cdr3_aa: CASSLRPSDSSRGETQYF
v_call: TRBV7-3
d_call: NA
clone_size: few
cdr3_length: 18
j_call: TRBJ2-5

cdr3_nt: TGTGCCACCAGCAGAGAGGAAATGCAAGAGACCCAGTACTTC
cdr3_aa: CATSREEMQETQYF
v_call: TRBV15
d_call: NA
clone_size: few
cdr3_length: 14
j_call: TRBJ2-5

cdr3_nt: TGCAGTGCCGCCGCCCTCTATGGCTACACCTTC
cdr3_aa: CSAAALYGYTF
v_call: TRBV20-1
d_call: NA
clone_size: NA
cdr3_length: 11
j_call: TRBJ1-2

cdr3_nt: TGTGCCAGCAGCTTGGTAGCGGGATCAGATACGCAGTATTTT
cdr3_aa: CASSLVAGSDTQYF
v_call: TRBV11-3
d_call: TRBD2
clone_size: few
cdr3_length: 14
j_call: TRBJ2-3

cdr3_nt: TGTGCCAGCATCGAACGAGGGAGACAAGAGACCCAGTACTTC
cdr3_aa: CASIERGRQETQYF
v_call: TRBV5-6
d_call: NA
clone_size: few
cdr3_length: 14
j_call: TRBJ2-5

cdr3_nt: TGTGCCAGCAGCAAAGGAGGGAAGAACACTGAAGCTTTCTTT
cdr3_aa: CASSKGGKNTEAFF
v_call: TRBV21-1
d_call: NA
clone_size: NA
cdr3_length: 14
j_call: TRBJ1-1

cdr3_nt: TGTGCCAGCAGTTGGACTGGTACTGAAGCTTTCTTT
cdr3_aa: CASSWTGTEAFF
v_call: TRBV6-2/TRBV6-3
d_call: NA
clone_size: NA
cdr3_length: 12
j_call: TRBJ1-1

cdr3_nt: TGTGCCAGCAGTGAGTGGACTGAAGCTTTCTTT
cdr3_aa: CASSEWTEAFF
v_call: TRBV2
d_call: NA
clone_size: few
cdr3_length: 11
j_call: TRBJ1-1

cdr3_nt: TGCGCCAGCAGCGGGACGTACCTAGAGACCCAGTACTTC
cdr3_aa: CASSGTYLETQYF
v_call: TRBV4-1
d_call: NA
clone_size: NA
cdr3_length: 13
j_call: TRBJ2-5

cdr3_nt: TGTGCCACCAGGGATGGGGGGGTCGGGCTCTCCTACGAGCAGTACTTC
cdr3_aa: CATRDGGVGLSYEQYF
v_call: TRBV15
d_call: TRBD2
clone_size: NA
cdr3_length: 16
j_call: TRBJ2-7

cdr3_nt: TGCAGTGCTAGAACCCCCCTAGCGGAGCAGTACGAGCAGTACTTC
cdr3_aa: CSARTPLAEQYEQYF
v_call: TRBV20-1
d_call: TRBD2
clone_size: NA
cdr3_length: 15
j_call: TRBJ2-7

cdr3_nt: TGTGCCAGCAGCCTCGTCAGGATCACCGGGGAGCTGTTTTTT
cdr3_aa: CASSLVRITGELFF
v_call: TRBV11-1
d_call: NA
clone_size: few
cdr3_length: 14
j_call: TRBJ2-2

cdr3_nt: TGTGCCTGGGGCTCCGTAGAGACCCAGTACTTC
cdr3_aa: CAWGSVETQYF
v_call: TRBV30
d_call: NA
clone_size: NA
cdr3_length: 11
j_call: TRBJ2-5

cdr3_nt: TGCGCCACCCGGCATACTAGCGGACAAAACAATGAGCAGTTCTTC
cdr3_aa: CATRHTSGQNNEQFF
v_call: TRBV5-1
d_call: TRBD2
clone_size: few
cdr3_length: 15
j_call: TRBJ2-1

cdr3_nt: TGTCTTCGGCGTCACACCGGGGAGCTGTTTTTT
cdr3_aa: CLRRHTGELFF
v_call: TRBV7-7
d_call: NA
clone_size: NA
cdr3_length: 11
j_call: TRBJ2-2

cdr3_nt: TGCAGCGGGGAAATAAAGGGAGGAGAGACCCAGTACTTC
cdr3_aa: CSGEIKGGETQYF
v_call: TRBV20-1
d_call: NA
clone_size: NA
cdr3_length: 13
j_call: TRBJ2-5

cdr3_nt: TGTGCCAGCAGTGCCGAGGGAGCCGGGGTGGGTTATTCACCCCTCCACTTT
cdr3_aa: CASSAEGAGVGYSPLHF
v_call: TRBV6-1
d_call: NA
clone_size: few
cdr3_length: 17
j_call: TRBJ1-6

cdr3_nt: TGTGCCAGCAGCGCATCCAGGGACACTGAAGCTTTCTTT
cdr3_aa: CASSASRDTEAFF
v_call: TRBV7-3
d_call: NA
clone_size: NA
cdr3_length: 13
j_call: TRBJ1-1